Listed here are 9 T cell receptor beta chains from one sample, sequenced in a study of identifying expanded T cells in peripheral blood. The repertoire was sequenced with immunoSEQ multiplex PCR; TCRdb's copy has only in-frame clones and lacks some. Here the sample spans around 100,000 clones, roughly 87% being singletons. The sequenced sample consisted of blood. These receptors all stem from a person aged 18 to 69 in good health.

This clone has just one count. J is TRBJ2-1 and V is TRBV5-4; TRBD1 matches 10 bases. Germline CDR1 is SGHNT and CDR2 is YYREEE (reference sequence). After removal of 3 bases from V and 4 bases from J, the junction contained 4 bases not matched to a gene. This CDR3 has 15 residues. CDR3 DNA sequence: TGTGCCAGCAGCTCGGGACAGGGGTTGTACAATGAGCAGTTCTTC. This encodes CASSSGQGLYNEQFF. Together with reference TRBV5-4 and TRBJ2-1, the CDR3 gives the full variable domain: ETGVTQSPTHLIKTRGQQVTLRCSSQSGHNTVSWYQQALGQGPQFIFQYYREEENGRGNFPPRFSGLQFPNYSSELNVNALELDDSALYLCASSSGQGLYNEQFFGPGTRLTVL.

This chain uses TRBV7-9 with TRBJ2-7; D might be TRBD1 (5 bases). Germline V gene data show CDR1 as SEHNR and CDR2 as FQNEAQ (reference sequence). The CDR3 runs to 14 residues. V was pared by 1 base and J by 1 base, with 8 bases between. CDR3 DNA: TGTGCCAGCAGCTTAGGAACAGGTTCCTACGAGCAGTACTTC. It is translated as CASSLGTGSYEQYF.

V usage is TRBV6-6 and J usage is TRBJ2-7; TRBD1 or TRBD2 may be the D gene (5 bases each). V lost 0 bases to trimming and J lost 2 bases, with 11 bases between them. CDR3 length equals 15 residues. Germline V gene data show CDR1 as MNHNY and CDR2 as SVGAGI (reference sequence). The CDR3 sequence is CASSYSIGTPYEQYF. Written as DNA, the CDR3 is TGTGCCAGCAGTTACTCGATTGGGACCCCCTACGAGCAGTACTTC.

CDR3 sequence (DNA): TGTGCCAGCAGCTCGAACCAAGATACGCAGTATTTT. Protein product: CASSSNQDTQYF. This chain joins TRBV5-6 and TRBJ2-3, with unresolved D. CDR1 and CDR2 from the germline V gene are SGHDT and YYEEEE. V gave up 3 bases and J gave up 5 bases, with 7 bases separating them. This CDR3 spans 12 amino acids.

This chain connects TRBV29-1 to TRBJ2-7; TRBD1 or TRBD2 may be the D gene (5 bases each). CDR1 and CDR2 (germline): SQVTM, ANQGSEA. Trimming removed 4 bases from V and 0 bases from J, with 10 bases in between. This CDR3 comprises 13 residues. CDR3 loop: CSVGDGVSYEQYF. The CDR3 region has the DNA TGCAGCGTTGGGGACGGAGTCTCCTACGAGCAGTACTTC.

The chain recombines TRBV29-1 with TRBJ2-5; D ambiguous. The germline CDR1 and CDR2 sequences are SQVTM and ANQGSEA. The CDR3 covers 12 residues. With 4 bases removed from V and 3 bases from J, the gap between germline ends came to 9 bases. CDR3 nucleotide sequence: TGCAGCGTTGCAGGTCAGGAAGAGACCCAGTACTTC. Its translation is CSVAGQEETQYF.

The CDR3 is CASSLPYRDQPQHF. DNA for the CDR3: TGTGCCAGCAGTTTACCCTACAGGGATCAGCCCCAGCATTTT. V gene TRBV28 combines with J gene TRBJ1-5; tentative D call: TRBD1 (6 bases). Germline CDR1 MDHEN, CDR2 SYDVKM. This CDR3 is 14 amino acids long. Deletions cut 2 bases from V and 5 bases from J, with 10 bases between.

This clone was found once. The chain couples TRBV13 to TRBJ2-1; 9 positions agree with TRBD1. The V segment lost 6 bases and the J segment 7 bases; nucleotides outside the gene matches: 10. Per the germline V gene, CDR1 is PRHDT and CDR2 is FYEKMQ (reference sequence). This CDR3 comprises 15 residues. The CDR3 region is CASRFGQGQGNEQFF. CDR3 bases: TGTGCCAGCAGATTCGGACAGGGGCAAGGGAATGAGCAGTTCTTC.

The CDR3 DNA is TGTGCCAGCAGCTTGAGCAATGCCGGCGAAGCTTTCTTT. This translates into CASSLSNAGEAFF. The rearrangement uses TRBV7-2 and TRBJ1-1; D gene ambiguous. The germline V and J ends were trimmed by 3 bases and 8 bases, with 13 bases remaining between them. This CDR3 is 13 amino acids long. CDR1 is SGHTA and CDR2 is FQGNSA in the germline V gene. The full variable domain, rest sourced from reference TRBV7-2 and TRBJ1-1, is GAGVSQSPSNKVTEKGKDVELRCDPISGHTALYWYRQSLGQGLEFLIYFQGNSAPDKSGLPSDRFSAERTGGSVSTLTIQRTQQEDSAVYLCASSLSNAGEAFFGQGTRLTVV.